Presented here are 16 T cell receptor beta chains from one specimen sequenced in a study of OX40 agonist ivuxolimab in advanced cancers. The library was produced with the immunoSEQ multiplex PCR assay. The table comes from immuneACCESS by way of TCRdb, which keeps in-frame sequences with V and J called. Part of the clones is missing from these tables; in studies checked, under half for an unresolved V gene and the rest for unknown reasons. Across this sample there are 15,000 to 20,000 clones, with 74% seen only once. 33% of the sample comes from the top ten. The specimen comprised CD4+ or CD8+ T cells sorted from blood, sampled in a trial of the OX40 agonist ivuxolimab. These TCRs come from an adult with an advanced solid tumor such as melanoma, head and neck, liver or kidney cancer.

A few counts support this clone. The chain combines TRBV15 with TRBJ2-2; 8 bases are shared with TRBD2. V lost 5 bases to trimming and J lost 1 base; unmatched junction nucleotides: 9. Germline V gives CDR1 LNHNV, CDR2 YYDKDF (reference sequence). The CDR3 runs to 17 residues. The CDR3 nucleotides read TGTGCCACCAGCCTCCGGGGGGGGACAATGAACACCGGGGAGCTGTTTTTT. Translated: CATSLRGGTMNTGELFF.

The chain employs TRBV21-1 and TRBJ2-7; TRBD1, the table's D call, lacks a check against the DNA. TRBV21-1 is a known pseudogene. This CDR3 region has 17 residues. The CDR3 coding sequence is TGTGCCAGCAGAAAACCTTCGGAGGGGACAGGGACCGGCGAGCAGTACTTC. Residues: CASRKPSEGTGTGEQYF.

The genes are TRBV5-5 and TRBJ1-6; the D is unclear. The germline V gene encodes CDR1 SGHKS and CDR2 YYEKEE (reference sequence). Trimming left V 6 bases short and J 1 base short, with 11 bases between. CDR3 length equals 15 residues. CDR3: CASTPGVSYNSPLHF. Here the CDR3 DNA reads TGTGCCAGCACCCCGGGAGTTTCCTATAATTCACCCCTCCACTTT.

The J gene is TRBJ1-1, the V gene TRBV18; the D is unclear. The CDR3 runs to 13 residues. V lost 0 bases to trimming and J lost 1 base, with 3 bases between them. Germline lookup yields CDR1 KGHSH and CDR2 LQKENI. CDR3 coding DNA: TGTGCCAGCTCACCACCCGGGAACACTGAAGCTTTCTTT. Amino acids: CASSPPGNTEAFF.

This sequence joins TRBV6-5 and TRBJ1-1; the D gene is possibly TRBD1 (5 bases). The CDR3 has 13 residues. Germline V lookup: CDR1 MNHEY, CDR2 SVGAGI. V was shortened by 7 bases and J by 5 bases, with 14 bases between the two germline ends. CDR3: CASTARGSTEAFF. As DNA, the CDR3 is TGTGCCAGCACCGCCCGGGGGTCTACTGAAGCTTTCTTT.

The genes are TRBV6-6 and TRBJ2-3; possible D gene TRBD1, 8 bases. The CDR3 totals 15 residues. Germline values: CDR1 MNHNY, CDR2 SVGAGI (reference sequence). The V and J ends lost 5 bases and 1 base respectively, with 13 bases between them. CDR3 amino acids: CASSPQGGRTDTQYF. DNA for the CDR3: TGTGCCAGCAGTCCACAGGGGGGGCGCACAGATACGCAGTATTTT.

CDR3 sequence: CASSIDPDGYEQYF. Here the CDR3 DNA reads TGTGCCAGTAGTATAGATCCGGACGGCTACGAGCAGTACTTC. The J gene is TRBJ2-7, the V gene TRBV19, with D unclear. The germline V gene encodes CDR1 LNHDA and CDR2 SQIVND (reference sequence). The CDR3 totals 14 residues. Deletions cut 0 bases from V and 3 bases from J, with 9 bases between.

The chain has TRBV27 and TRBJ2-7, with 7 bases identical to TRBD1. The CDR3 totals 15 residues. The V gene's germline CDR1 is MNHEY and CDR2 SMNVEV (reference sequence). J lost 4 bases, V lost 0 bases, and 6 bases had no gene match. As DNA, the CDR3 is TGTGCCAGCAGTTTATCAGGGGGACAGAGGTACGAGCAGTACTTC. It yields the protein CASSLSGGQRYEQYF.

V usage is TRBV4-3 and J usage is TRBJ2-7; 9 bases map to TRBD1. The V gene's germline CDR1 is LGHNA and CDR2 YSLEER. With 5 bases clipped from V and 3 bases from J, the junction kept 5 bases outside the gene matches. The CDR3 totals 14 residues. In DNA, the CDR3 is TGCGCCAGCAGCGATGGACAGGGGAACTACGAGCAGTACTTC. Protein product: CASSDGQGNYEQYF.

This chain connects TRBV6-5 to TRBJ2-3; D unresolved. CDR1 and CDR2 (germline): MNHEY, SVGAGI. The V and J ends lost 6 bases and 4 bases respectively, with 11 bases between them. The CDR3 length is 13 residues. The CDR3 nucleotides are TGTGCCAGCAGGGGAATCCAGGCAGATACGCAGTATTTT. Protein product: CASRGIQADTQYF.

This chain links TRBV5-1 with TRBJ2-5; no reliable D call. The better agreement between TRBJ2-7 and the DNA end casts doubt on the J call. CDR3 size: 16 residues. Germline V gives CDR1 SGHRS, CDR2 YFSETQ. The CDR3 region is CASRPRLGSPVYEQYF. Written as DNA, the CDR3 is TGCGCCAGCAGACCGAGGCTGGGTTCACCCGTCTACGAGCAGTACTTC.

The gene calls are TRBV25-1 and TRBJ1-3; D is ambiguous. This CDR3 is 15 amino acids long. Germline V gives CDR1 MGHDK, CDR2 SYGVNS. V lost 5 bases and J lost 0, with 11 bases in between. CDR3 amino acids: CASSTRTSSGNTIYF. The CDR3, as DNA: TGTGCCAGCAGTACGCGAACGTCCTCTGGAAACACCATATATTTT.

This clone was seen just once. This chain links TRBV6-4 with TRBJ2-6; no clear D. Germline V lookup: CDR1 MRHNA, CDR2 SNTAGT. CDR3 length: 14 residues. V lost 5 bases and J lost 0, with 5 bases in between. Here the CDR3 reads CASSNSSGANVLTF. CDR3 sequence (DNA): TGTGCCAGCAGTAACAGCTCTGGGGCCAACGTCCTGACTTTC.

The J gene is TRBJ2-7, the V gene TRBV6-6, with D possibly matching TRBD2 (6 bases). Germline CDR1 MNHNY, CDR2 SVGAGI (reference sequence). The germline V and J ends were trimmed by 7 bases and 3 bases, with 13 bases remaining between them. CDR3 length equals 13 residues. This CDR3 is CASTTWGDYEQYF. The CDR3 DNA is TGTGCCAGCACTACGTGGGGGGACTACGAGCAGTACTTC.

The chain recombines TRBV5-1 with TRBJ2-1; TRBD1 is a possible D gene (5 bases). The V gene lost 3 bases and the J gene lost 7 bases, with 20 bases spanning the gap. This CDR3 is built from 16 residues. CDR1 SGHRS and CDR2 YFSETQ come from the germline V gene. This chain's CDR3 is CASSSEVQTAGNEQFF. CDR3 coding DNA: TGCGCCAGCAGCTCCGAAGTCCAGACAGCTGGGAATGAGCAGTTCTTC.

The chain links TRBV7-6 to TRBJ1-1, with TRBD1 identical over 12 bases. From germline, CDR1 is SGHVS and CDR2 FNYEAQ. V lost 3 bases and J lost 6; bases outside the gene matches: 2. This CDR3 is built from 14 residues. This CDR3 is CASSLGQGAPEAFF. The CDR3 bases are TGTGCCAGCAGCTTGGGACAGGGGGCCCCTGAAGCTTTCTTT.